The T cell receptor beta chain described here comes from a study of blood T cell repertoires in COVID-19. Study details: There were acute and convalescent COVID-19 samples, and they came from the United States, Italy and Spain. Sources were T cells, B-cell-depleted T cells, or PBMCs; the material itself was cDNA or gDNA.

This clone was seen only once. In the original processing: It was from reference gene primer amplification that nucleated cell counts were estimated. The assay was immunoSEQ multiplex PCR, and TCRdb's table has in-frame clones only and misses some. That table supplies the V and J calls and clone size; D and trimming were determined from the DNA. The table includes some 150,000 clones, 65% to 90% detected once. Germline lookup yields CDR1 MDHEN and CDR2 SYDVKM. The length of the CDR3 is 15 residues. V gave up 3 bases and J gave up 1 base, with 10 bases separating them. Enrolment of Seattle patients took place during active infection, and they were followed longitudinally.

This receptor was obtained from a woman in her fifties or sixties with COVID-19, enrolled during active disease. The chain employs TRBV28 and TRBJ1-5; D not resolved. Sequenced material: peripheral blood. The CDR3 DNA is TGTGCCAGCAGTTTGGACTCGACGAGCAATCAGCCCCAGCATTTT. It yields the protein CASSLDSTSNQPQHF.